This T cell receptor (beta chain) originates from a study of T cell clonality in common variable immunodeficiency. Sequencing was performed with immunoSEQ multiplex PCR; in TCRdb, only in-frame clones are kept and a portion is missing. The sample holds some 50,000 clones, and no clone turns up only once. The CDR3 loop spans 12 amino acids. With 3 bases removed from V and 7 bases from J, the gap between germline ends came to 10 bases. Per the germline V gene, CDR1 is SGHRS and CDR2 is YFSETQ. This clone was seen ten or more times. Read coverage stops 3 residues before the CDR3 terminus; the germline J gene supplies the remainder.

Source material: peripheral blood mononuclear cells. This receptor was identified in a person between 18 and 70 years old in good health. The chain carries TRBV5-1 and TRBJ1-2; D possibly corresponds to TRBD1 (6 bases). The part of the CDR3 DNA that was read is TGCGCCAGCAGCTGGACAGCCGGTGGC. It is translated as CASSWTAGG. The full CDR3 sequence reads CASSWTAGGYTF.